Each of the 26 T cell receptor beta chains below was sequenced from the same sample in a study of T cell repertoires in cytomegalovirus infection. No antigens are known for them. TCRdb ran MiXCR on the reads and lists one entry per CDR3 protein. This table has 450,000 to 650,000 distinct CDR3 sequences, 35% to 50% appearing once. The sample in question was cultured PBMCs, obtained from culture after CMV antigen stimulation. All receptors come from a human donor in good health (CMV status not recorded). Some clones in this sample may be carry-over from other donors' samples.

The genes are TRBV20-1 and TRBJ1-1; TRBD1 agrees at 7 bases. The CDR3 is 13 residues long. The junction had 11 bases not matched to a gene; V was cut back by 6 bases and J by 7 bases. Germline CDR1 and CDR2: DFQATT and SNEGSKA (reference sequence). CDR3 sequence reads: CSAHRDRSYEAFF. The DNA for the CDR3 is TGCAGTGCCCACCGGGACAGATCCTATGAAGCTTTCTTT.

CDR3 in amino acids: CASSLGHGGASYEQYF. CDR3 DNA sequence: TGTGCCAGCAGCTTAGGGCACGGAGGGGCTTCCTACGAGCAGTACTTC. This chain joins TRBV7-9 and TRBJ2-7; TRBD2 is a possible D gene (6 bases). CDR1 is SEHNR, CDR2 FQNEAQ, per germline (reference sequence). Trimming shortened V by 1 base and J by 1 base, and 14 bases separated the two germline ends. The CDR3 totals 16 residues.

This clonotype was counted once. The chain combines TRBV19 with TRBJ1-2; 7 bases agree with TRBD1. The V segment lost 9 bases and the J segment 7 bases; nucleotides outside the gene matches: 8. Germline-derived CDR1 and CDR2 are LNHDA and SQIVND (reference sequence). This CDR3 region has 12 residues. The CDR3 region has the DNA TGTGCCAGCCAGACAGGGTCCGGTGGCTACACCTTC. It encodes CASQTGSGGYTF. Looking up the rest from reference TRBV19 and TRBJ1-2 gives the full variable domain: DGGITQSPKYLFRKEGQNVTLSCEQNLNHDAMYWYRQDPGQGLRLIYYSQIVNDFQKGDIAEGYSVSREKKESFPLTVTSAQKNPTAFYLCASQTGSGGYTFGSGTRLTVV.

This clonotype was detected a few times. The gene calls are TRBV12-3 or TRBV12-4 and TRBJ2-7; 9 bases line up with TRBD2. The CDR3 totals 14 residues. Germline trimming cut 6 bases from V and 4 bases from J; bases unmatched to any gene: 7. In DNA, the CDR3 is TGTGCCAGCAGCCGAGCGGGAGGCCCTTACGAGCAGTACTTC. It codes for CASSRAGGPYEQYF.

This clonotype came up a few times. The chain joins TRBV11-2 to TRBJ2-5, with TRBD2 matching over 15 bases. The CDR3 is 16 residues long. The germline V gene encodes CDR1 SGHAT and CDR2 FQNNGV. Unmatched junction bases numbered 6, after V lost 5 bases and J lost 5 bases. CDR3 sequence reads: CASSPGLAGGVETQYF. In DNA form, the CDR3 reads TGTGCCAGCAGCCCCGGACTAGCGGGGGGGGTTGAGACCCAGTACTTC.

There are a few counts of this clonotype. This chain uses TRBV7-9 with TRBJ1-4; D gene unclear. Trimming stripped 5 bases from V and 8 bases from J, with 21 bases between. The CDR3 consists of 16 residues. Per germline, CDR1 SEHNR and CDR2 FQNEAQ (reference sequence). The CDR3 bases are TGTGCCAGCAGCGAACGTGCGGGTTTTTCTCGGGAAAAACTGTTTTTT. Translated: CASSERAGFSREKLFF.

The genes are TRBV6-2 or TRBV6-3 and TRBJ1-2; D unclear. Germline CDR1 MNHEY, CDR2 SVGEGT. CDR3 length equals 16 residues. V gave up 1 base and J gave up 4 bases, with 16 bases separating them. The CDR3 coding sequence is TGTGCCAGCAGTTACTTGGGCCAGGAAGCCCCCTATGGCTACACCTTC. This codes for CASSYLGQEAPYGYTF.

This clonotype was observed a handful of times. CDR3 residues: CSAAVGSSGNTIYF. Written as DNA, the CDR3 is TGCAGTGCAGCGGTGGGAAGCTCTGGAAACACCATATATTTT. The rearrangement links TRBV20-1 to TRBJ1-3, with unresolved D. The germline gives CDR1 DFQATT, CDR2 SNEGSKA (reference sequence). This CDR3 contains 14 residues. V lost 6 bases, J lost 0 bases, and 12 bases lay in between.

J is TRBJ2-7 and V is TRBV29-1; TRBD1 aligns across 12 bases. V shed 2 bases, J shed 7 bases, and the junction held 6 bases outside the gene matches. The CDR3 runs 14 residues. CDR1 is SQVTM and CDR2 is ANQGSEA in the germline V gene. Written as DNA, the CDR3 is TGCAGCGTTGAATGGGGACAGGGGGCTGAAGAGCAGTACTTC. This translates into CSVEWGQGAEEQYF.

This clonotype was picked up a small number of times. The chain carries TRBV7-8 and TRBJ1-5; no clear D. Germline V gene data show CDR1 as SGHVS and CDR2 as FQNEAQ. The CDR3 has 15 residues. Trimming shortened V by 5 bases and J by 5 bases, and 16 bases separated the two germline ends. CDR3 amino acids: CASSPSGVPHQPQHF. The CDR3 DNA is TGTGCCAGCAGCCCCAGCGGGGTTCCCCATCAGCCCCAGCATTTT.

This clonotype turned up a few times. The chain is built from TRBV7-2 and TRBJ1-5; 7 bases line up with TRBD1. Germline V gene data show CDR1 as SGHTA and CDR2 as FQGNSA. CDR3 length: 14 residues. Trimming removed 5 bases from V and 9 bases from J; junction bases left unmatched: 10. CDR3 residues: CASSTGQVPWPQHF. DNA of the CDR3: TGTGCCAGCAGCACAGGACAGGTTCCTTGGCCCCAGCATTTT.

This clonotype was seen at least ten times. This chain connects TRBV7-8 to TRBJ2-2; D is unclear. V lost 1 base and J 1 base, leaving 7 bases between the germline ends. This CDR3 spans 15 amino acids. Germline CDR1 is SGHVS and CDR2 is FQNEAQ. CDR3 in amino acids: CASSLVNRNTGELFF. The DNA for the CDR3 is TGTGCCAGCAGCTTAGTTAATCGGAACACCGGGGAGCTGTTTTTT. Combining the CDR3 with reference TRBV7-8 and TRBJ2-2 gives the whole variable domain GAGVSQSPRYKVAKRGQDVALRCDPISGHVSLFWYQQALGQGPEFLTYFQNEAQLDKSGLPSDRFFAERPEGSVSTLKIQRTQQEDSAVYLCASSLVNRNTGELFFGEGSRLTVL.

DNA for the CDR3: TGCGCCAGCAGCCTTAGACTAGCGGGAGCCGAATTTACCTACAATGAGCAGTTCTTC. Translating it yields CASSLRLAGAEFTYNEQFF. J is TRBJ2-1 and V is TRBV5-1; 12 nucleotides match TRBD2. Germline lookup yields CDR1 SGHRS and CDR2 YFSETQ. V lost 4 bases and J lost 2; bases outside the gene matches: 13. The CDR3 has 19 amino acids.

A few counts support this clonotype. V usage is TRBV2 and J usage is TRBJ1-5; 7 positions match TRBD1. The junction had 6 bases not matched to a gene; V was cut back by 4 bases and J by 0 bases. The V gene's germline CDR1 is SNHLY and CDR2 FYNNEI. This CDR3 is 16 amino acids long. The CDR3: CASSGRGTYSNQPQHF. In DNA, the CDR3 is TGTGCCAGCAGTGGCAGGGGGACCTATAGCAATCAGCCCCAGCATTTT.

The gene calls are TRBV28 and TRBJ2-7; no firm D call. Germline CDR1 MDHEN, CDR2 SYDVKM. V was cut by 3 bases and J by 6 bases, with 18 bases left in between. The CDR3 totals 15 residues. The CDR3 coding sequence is TGTGCCAGCAGTTTTGTCATAGTCCACCCTGGCGAGCAGTACTTC. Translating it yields CASSFVIVHPGEQYF.

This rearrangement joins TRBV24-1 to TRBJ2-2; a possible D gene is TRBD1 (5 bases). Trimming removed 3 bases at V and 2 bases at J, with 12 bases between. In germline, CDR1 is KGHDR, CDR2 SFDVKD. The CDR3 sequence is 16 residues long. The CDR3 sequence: CATSDPMTVNTGELFF. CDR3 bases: TGTGCCACCAGTGATCCCATGACAGTTAACACCGGGGAGCTGTTTTTT.

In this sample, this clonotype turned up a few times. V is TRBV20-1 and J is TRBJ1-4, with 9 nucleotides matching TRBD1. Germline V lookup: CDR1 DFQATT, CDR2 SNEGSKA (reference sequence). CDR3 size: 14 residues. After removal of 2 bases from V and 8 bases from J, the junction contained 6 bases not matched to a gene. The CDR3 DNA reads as TGCAGTGCTAGACCCGGGACAGGGAGCGAAAAACTGTTTTTT. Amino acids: CSARPGTGSEKLFF.

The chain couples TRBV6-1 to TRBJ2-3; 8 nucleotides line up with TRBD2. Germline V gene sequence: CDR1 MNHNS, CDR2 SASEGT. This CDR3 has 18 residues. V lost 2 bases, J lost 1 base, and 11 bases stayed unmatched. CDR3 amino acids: CASSEWAGGQGRTDTQYF. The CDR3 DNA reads TGTGCCAGCAGTGAATGGGCGGGGGGTCAAGGGCGCACAGATACGCAGTATTTT.

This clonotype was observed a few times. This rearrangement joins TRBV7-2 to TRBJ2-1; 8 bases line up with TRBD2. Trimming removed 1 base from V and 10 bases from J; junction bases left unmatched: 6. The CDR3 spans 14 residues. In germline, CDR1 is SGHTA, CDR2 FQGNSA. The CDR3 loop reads CASSLEPRGGEQFF. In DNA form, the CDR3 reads TGTGCCAGCAGCTTAGAGCCCCGCGGGGGGGAGCAGTTCTTC.

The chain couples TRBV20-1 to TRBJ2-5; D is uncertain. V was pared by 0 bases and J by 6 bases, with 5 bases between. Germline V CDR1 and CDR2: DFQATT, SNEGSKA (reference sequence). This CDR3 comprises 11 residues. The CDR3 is CSARDRKTQYF. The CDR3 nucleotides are TGCAGTGCTAGAGACCGGAAGACCCAGTACTTC.

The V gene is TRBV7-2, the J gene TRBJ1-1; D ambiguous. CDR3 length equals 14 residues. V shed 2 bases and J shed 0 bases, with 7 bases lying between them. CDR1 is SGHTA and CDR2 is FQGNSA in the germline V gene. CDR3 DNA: TGTGCCAGCAGCTTAATTAAGATGAACACTGAAGCTTTCTTT. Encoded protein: CASSLIKMNTEAFF.

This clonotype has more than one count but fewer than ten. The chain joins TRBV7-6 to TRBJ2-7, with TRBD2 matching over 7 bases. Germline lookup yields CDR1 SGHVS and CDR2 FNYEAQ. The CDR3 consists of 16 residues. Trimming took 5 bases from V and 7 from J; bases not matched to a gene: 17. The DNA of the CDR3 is TGTGCCAGCAGCCAAATGGTAGGGGAGGGCCTGTCAGAGCAGTACTTC. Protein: CASSQMVGEGLSEQYF.

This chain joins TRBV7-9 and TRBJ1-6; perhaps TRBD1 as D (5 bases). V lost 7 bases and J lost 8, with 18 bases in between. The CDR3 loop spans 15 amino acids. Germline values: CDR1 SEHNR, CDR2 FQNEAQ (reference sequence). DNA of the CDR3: TGTGCCAGCACCCCTCCTGACCGGGACCATTCACCCCTCCACTTT. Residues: CASTPPDRDHSPLHF.

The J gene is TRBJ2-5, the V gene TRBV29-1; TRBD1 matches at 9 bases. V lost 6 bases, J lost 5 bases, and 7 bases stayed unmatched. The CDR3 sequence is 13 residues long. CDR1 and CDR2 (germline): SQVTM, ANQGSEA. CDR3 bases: TGCAGCGTCCCCGGACAGGGGCTGGAGACCCAGTACTTC. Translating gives CSVPGQGLETQYF.

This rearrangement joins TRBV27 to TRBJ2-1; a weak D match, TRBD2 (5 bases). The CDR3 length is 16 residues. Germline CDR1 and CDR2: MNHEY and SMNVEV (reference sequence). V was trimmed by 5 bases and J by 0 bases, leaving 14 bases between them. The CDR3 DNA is TGTGCCAGCAGTCCACTAGGATCAAGCTCCTACAATGAGCAGTTCTTC. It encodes CASSPLGSSSYNEQFF.

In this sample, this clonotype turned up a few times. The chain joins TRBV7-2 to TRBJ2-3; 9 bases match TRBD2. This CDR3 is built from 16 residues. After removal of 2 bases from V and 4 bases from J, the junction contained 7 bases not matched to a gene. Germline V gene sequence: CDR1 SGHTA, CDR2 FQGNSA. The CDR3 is CASSLRSGRIPDTQYF. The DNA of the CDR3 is TGTGCCAGCAGCTTACGTAGCGGGAGAATCCCAGATACGCAGTATTTT.